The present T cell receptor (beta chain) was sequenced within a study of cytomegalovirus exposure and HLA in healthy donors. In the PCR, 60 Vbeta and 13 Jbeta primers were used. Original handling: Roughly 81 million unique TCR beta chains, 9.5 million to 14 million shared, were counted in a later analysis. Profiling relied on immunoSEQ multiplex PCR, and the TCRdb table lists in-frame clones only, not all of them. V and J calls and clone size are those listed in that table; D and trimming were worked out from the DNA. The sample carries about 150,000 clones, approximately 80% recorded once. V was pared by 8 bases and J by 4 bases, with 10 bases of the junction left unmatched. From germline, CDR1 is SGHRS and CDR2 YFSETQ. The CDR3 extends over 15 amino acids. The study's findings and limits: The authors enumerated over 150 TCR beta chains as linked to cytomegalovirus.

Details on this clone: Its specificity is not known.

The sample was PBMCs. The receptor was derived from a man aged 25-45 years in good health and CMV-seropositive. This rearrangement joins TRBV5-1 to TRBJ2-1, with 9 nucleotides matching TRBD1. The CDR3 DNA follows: TGCGCCAGTCGTGCCGGGACAGGGACATACAATGAGCAGTTCTTC. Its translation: CASRAGTGTYNEQFF.